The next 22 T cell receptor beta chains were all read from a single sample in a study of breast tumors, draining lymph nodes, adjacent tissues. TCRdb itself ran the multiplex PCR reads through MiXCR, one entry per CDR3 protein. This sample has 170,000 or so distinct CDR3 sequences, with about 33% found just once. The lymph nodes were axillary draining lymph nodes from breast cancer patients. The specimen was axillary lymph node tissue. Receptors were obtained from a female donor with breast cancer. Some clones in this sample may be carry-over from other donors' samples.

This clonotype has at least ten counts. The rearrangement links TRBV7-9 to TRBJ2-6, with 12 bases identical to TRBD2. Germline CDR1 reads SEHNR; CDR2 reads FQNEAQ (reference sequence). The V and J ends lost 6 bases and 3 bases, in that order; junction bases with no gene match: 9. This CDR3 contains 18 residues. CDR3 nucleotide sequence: TGTGCCAGCAGACCTCGACTAGCGGGAGTAGGTGGGGCCAACGTCCTGACTTTC. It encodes CASRPRLAGVGGANVLTF. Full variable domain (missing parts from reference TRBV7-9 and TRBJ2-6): DTGVSQNPRHKITKRGQNVTFRCDPISEHNRLYWYRQTLGQGPEFLTYFQNEAQLEKSRLLSDRFSAERPKGSFSTLEIQRTEQGDSAMYLCASRPRLAGVGGANVLTFGAGSRLTVL.

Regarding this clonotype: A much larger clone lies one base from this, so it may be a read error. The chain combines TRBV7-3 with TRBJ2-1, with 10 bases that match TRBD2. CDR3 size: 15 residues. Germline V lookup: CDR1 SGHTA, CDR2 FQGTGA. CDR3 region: CASSSWTSGHNEQLF. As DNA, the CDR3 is TGTGCCAGCAGCTCCTGGACTAGCGGTCACAATGAGCAGCTCTTC.

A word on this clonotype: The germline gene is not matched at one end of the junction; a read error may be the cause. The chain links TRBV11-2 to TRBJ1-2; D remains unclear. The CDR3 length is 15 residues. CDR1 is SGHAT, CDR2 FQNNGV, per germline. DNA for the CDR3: TGTGCTAGCAGCTTCGAGGAGAGGGTGCGTTATGGCTACACCTTC. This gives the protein CASSFEERVRYGYTF.

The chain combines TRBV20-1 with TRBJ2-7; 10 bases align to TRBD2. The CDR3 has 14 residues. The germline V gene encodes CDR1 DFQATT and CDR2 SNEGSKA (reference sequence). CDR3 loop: CSQTVAGGTYEQYF. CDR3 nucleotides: TGCAGCCAGACGGTAGCGGGGGGAACCTACGAGCAGTACTTC.

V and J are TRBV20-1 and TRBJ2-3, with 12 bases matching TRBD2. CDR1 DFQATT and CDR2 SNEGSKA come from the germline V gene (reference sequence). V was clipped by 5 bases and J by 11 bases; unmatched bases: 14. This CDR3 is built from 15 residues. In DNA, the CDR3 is TGCAGTGCTGGAGGGGTGCTAGCGGGGGGGTGGGAGCAGTATTTT. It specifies CSAGGVLAGGWEQYF.

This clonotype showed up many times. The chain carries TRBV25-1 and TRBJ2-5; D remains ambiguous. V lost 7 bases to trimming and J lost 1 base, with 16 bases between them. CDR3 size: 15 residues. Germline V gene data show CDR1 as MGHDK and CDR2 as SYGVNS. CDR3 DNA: TGTGCCAGCACCTCAGATGAGCCCATCCAAGAGACCCAGTACTTC. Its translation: CASTSDEPIQETQYF. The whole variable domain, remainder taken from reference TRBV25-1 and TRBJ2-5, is EADIYQTPRYLVIGTGKKITLECSQTMGHDKMYWYQQDPGMELHLIHYSYGVNSTEKGDLSSESTVSRIRTEHFPLTLESARPSHTSQYLCASTSDEPIQETQYFGPGTRLLVL.

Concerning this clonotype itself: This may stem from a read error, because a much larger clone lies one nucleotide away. The CDR3 DNA reads TGTGCGGCCTCTGGGGCCAACGTCCCGACTTTC. Its translation is CAASGANVPTF. V and J are TRBV19 and TRBJ2-6; D is possibly TRBD1 (5 bases). The CDR3 spans 11 residues. Germline V gene sequence: CDR1 LNHDA, CDR2 SQIVND (reference sequence). Supplemented by reference TRBV19 and TRBJ2-6, the full variable domain reads DGGITQSPKYLFRKEGQNVTLSCEQNLNHDAMYWYRQDPGQGLRLIYYSQIVNDFQKGDIAEGYSVSREKKESFPLTVTSAQKNPTAFYLCAASGANVPTFGAGSRLTVL.

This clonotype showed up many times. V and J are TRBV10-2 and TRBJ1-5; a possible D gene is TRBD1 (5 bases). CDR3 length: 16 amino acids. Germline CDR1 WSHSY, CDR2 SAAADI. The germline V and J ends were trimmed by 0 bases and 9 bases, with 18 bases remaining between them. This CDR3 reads CASSESNGGDSPPQHF. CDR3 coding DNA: TGCGCCAGCAGTGAGTCGAATGGGGGGGATTCTCCGCCCCAGCATTTT.

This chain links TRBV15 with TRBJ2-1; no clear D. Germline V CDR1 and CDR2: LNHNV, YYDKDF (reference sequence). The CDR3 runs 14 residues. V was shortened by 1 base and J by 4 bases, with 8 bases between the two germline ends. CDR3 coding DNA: TGTGCCACCAGCAGAGGGGATAGGTACAATGAGCAGTTCTTC. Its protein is CATSRGDRYNEQFF.

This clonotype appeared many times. In DNA, the CDR3 is TGTGCCAGCAGCCAAGACAGGGCTATCTCTGGAAACACCATATATTTT. Its translation: CASSQDRAISGNTIYF. The chain is built from TRBV4-2 and TRBJ1-3; D possibly corresponds to TRBD1 (5 bases). Trimming stripped 0 bases from V and 0 bases from J, with 9 bases between. Germline lookup yields CDR1 LGHNA and CDR2 YNFKEQ. The CDR3 contains 16 residues.

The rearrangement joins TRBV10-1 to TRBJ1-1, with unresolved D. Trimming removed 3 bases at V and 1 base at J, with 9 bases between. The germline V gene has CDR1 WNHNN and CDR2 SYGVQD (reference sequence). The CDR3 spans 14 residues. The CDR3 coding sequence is TGCGCCAGCAGTGAAAAGGGCTCGAACACTGAAGCTTTCTTT. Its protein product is CASSEKGSNTEAFF.

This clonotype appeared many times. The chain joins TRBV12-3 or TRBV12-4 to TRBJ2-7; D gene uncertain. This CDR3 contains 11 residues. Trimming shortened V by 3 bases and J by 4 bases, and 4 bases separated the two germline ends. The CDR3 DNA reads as TGTGCCAGCAGTTTCCAGTACGAGCAGTACTTC. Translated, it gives CASSFQYEQYF.

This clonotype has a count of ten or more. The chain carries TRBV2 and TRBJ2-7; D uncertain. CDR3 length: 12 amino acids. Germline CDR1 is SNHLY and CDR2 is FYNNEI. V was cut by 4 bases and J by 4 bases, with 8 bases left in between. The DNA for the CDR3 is TGTGCCAGCAGTGTAGAAACGTACGAGCAGTACTTC. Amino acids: CASSVETYEQYF.

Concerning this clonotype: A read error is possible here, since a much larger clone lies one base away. The CDR3 nucleotides read TGTGCCAGCAGCCAAAACTATATTTGCAACACCGGGGAGCTGTTTTTT. Protein: CASSQNYICNTGELFF. This rearrangement joins TRBV11-2 to TRBJ2-2, with D hard to call. Germline CDR1 is SGHAT and CDR2 is FQNNGV. The CDR3 is 16 residues long. V was cut by 5 bases and J by 2 bases, with 15 bases left in between.

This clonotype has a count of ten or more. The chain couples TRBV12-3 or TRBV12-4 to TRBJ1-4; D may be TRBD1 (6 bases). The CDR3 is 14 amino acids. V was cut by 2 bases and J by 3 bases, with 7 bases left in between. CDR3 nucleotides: TGTGCCAGCAGTTTACAGGGGCCTAATGAAAAACTGTTTTTT. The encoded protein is CASSLQGPNEKLFF.

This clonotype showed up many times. The chain's CDR3 is CSARDKGSGYTF. CDR3 in DNA: TGCAGTGCTAGAGATAAGGGGAGCGGCTACACCTTC. The chain is built from TRBV20-1 and TRBJ1-2; D perhaps matches TRBD1 (5 bases). The CDR3 length is 12 residues. Trimming pared 0 bases from V and 8 bases from J, leaving 10 bases between. The germline V gene encodes CDR1 DFQATT and CDR2 SNEGSKA (reference sequence).

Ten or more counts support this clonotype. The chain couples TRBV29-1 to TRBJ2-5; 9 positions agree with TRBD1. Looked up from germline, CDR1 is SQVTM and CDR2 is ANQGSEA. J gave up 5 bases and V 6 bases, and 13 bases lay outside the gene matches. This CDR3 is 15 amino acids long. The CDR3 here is CSVPPGTGRWETQYF. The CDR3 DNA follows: TGCAGCGTCCCCCCGGGGACAGGGAGATGGGAGACCCAGTACTTC.

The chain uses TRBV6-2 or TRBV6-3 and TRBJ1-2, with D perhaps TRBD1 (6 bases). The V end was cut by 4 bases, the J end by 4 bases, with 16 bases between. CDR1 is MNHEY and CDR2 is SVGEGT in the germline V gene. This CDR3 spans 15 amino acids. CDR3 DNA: TGTGCCAGCAGTTTGCGAATGGACAGTCGCTATGGCTACACCTTC. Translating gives CASSLRMDSRYGYTF.

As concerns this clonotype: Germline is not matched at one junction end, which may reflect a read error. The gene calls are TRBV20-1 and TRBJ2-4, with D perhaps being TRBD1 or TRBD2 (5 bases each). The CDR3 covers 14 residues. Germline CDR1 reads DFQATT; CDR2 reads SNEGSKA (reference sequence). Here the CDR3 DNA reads TGCAGTGCTAGTAGGGGACGAGCCAAAACCATTCAGTACTTC. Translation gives CSASRGRAKTIQYF.

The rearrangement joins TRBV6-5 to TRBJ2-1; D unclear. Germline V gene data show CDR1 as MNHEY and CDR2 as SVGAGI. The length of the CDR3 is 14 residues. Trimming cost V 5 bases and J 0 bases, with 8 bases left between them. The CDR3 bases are TGTGCCAGCAGTCACTACGGCTCCTACAATGAGCAGTTCTTC. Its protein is CASSHYGSYNEQFF.

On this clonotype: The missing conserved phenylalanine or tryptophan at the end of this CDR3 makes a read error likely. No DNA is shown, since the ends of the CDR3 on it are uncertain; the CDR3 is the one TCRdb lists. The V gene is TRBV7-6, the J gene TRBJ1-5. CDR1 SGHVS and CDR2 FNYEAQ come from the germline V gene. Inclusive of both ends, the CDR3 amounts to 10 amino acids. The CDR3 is CASSPEGAHR.

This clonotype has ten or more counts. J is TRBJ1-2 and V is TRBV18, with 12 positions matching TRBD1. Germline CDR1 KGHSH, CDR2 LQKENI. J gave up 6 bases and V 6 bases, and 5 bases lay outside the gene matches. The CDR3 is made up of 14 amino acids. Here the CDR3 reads CASSGTGGVDGYTF. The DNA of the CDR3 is TGTGCCAGCTCCGGGACAGGGGGCGTTGATGGCTACACCTTC.